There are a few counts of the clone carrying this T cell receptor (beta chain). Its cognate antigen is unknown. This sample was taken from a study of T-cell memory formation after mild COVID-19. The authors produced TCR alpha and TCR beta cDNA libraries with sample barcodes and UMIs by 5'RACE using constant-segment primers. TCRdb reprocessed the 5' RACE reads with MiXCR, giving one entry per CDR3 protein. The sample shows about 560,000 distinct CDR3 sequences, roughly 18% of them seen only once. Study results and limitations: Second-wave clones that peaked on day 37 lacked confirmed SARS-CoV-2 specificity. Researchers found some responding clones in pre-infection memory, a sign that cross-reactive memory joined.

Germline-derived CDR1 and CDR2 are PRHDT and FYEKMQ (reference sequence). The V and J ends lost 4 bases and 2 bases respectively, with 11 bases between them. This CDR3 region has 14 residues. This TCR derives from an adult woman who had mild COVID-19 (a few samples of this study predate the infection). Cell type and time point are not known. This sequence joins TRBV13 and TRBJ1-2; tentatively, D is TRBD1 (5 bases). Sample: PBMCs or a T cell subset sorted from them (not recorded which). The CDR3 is CASSSGTHNYGYTF. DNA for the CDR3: TGTGCCAGCAGCTCCGGGACGCACAACTATGGCTACACCTTC.